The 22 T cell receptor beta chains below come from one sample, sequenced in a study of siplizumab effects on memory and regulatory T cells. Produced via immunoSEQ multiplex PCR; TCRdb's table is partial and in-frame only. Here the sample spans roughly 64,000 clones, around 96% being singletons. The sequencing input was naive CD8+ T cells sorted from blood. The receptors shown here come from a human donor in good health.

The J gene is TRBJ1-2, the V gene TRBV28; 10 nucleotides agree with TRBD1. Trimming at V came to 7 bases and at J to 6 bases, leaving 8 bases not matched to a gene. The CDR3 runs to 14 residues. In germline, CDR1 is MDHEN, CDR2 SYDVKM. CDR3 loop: CASTLTGGFDGYTF. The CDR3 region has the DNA TGTGCCAGCACCCTGACAGGGGGCTTTGATGGCTACACCTTC.

CDR3 sequence reads: CASSNGVSGNTIYF. In DNA form, the CDR3 reads TGTGCCAGCAGTAACGGGGTCTCTGGAAACACCATATATTTT. V usage is TRBV6-6 and J usage is TRBJ1-3; D unresolved. V was pared by 5 bases and J by 0 bases, with 8 bases between. This CDR3 is 14 amino acids long. Germline CDR1 and CDR2: MNHNY and SVGAGI (reference sequence).

For the CDR3, the DNA is TGTGCCAGCAGCAGCGGACTCAGCTCTGGAAACACCATATATTTT. This translates into CASSSGLSSGNTIYF. The chain employs TRBV5-6 and TRBJ1-3; D is undetermined. V was cut by 4 bases and J by 0 bases, with 11 bases left in between. The V gene's germline CDR1 is SGHDT and CDR2 YYEEEE. This CDR3 comprises 15 residues.

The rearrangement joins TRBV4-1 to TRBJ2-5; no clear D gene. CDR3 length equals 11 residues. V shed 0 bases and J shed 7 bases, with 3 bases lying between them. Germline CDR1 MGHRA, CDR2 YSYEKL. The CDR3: CASSQEGTQYF. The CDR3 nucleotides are TGCGCCAGCAGCCAAGAGGGGACCCAGTACTTC.

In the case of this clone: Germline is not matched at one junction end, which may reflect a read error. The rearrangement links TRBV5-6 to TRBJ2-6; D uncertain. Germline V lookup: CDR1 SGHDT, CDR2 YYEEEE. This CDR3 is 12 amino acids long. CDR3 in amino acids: CASSSGANVLTF. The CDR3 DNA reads TGTGCCAGCAGCTCTGGTGCCAACGTCCTGACTTTC. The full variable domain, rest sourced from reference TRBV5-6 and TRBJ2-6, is DAGVTQSPTHLIKTRGQQVTLRCSPKSGHDTVSWYQQALGQGPQFIFQYYEEEERQRGNFPDRFSGHQFPNYSSELNVNALLLGDSALYLCASSSGANVLTFGAGSRLTVL.

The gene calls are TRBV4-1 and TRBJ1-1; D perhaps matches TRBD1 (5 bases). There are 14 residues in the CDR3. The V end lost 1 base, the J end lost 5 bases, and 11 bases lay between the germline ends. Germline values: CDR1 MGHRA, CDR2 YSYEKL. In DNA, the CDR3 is TGCGCCAGCAGCCAAGCCCCCCCAGGGACTGAAGCTTTCTTT. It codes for CASSQAPPGTEAFF.

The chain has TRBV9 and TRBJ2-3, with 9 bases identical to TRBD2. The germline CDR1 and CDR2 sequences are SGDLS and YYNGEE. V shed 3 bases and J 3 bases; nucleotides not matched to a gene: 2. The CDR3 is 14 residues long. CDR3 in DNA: TGTGCCAGCAGCGCTAGCGGGGAAACAGATACGCAGTATTTT. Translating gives CASSASGETDTQYF.

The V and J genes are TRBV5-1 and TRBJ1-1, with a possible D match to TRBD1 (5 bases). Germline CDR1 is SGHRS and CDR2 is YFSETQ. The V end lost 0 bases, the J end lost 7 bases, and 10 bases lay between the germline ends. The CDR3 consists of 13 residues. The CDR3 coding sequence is TGCGCCAGCAGCTTGGGACAGACCATTGAAGCTTTCTTT. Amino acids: CASSLGQTIEAFF.

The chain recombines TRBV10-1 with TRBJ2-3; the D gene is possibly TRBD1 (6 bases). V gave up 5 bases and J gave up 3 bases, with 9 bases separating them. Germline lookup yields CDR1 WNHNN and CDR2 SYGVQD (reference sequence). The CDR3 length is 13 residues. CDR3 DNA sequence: TGCGCCAGCAGTCATACAGGGACAGATACGCAGTATTTT. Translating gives CASSHTGTDTQYF.

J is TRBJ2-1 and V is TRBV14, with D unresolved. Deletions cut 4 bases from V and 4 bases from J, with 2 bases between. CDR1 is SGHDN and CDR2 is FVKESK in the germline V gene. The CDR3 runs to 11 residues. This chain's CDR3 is CASSRYNEQFF. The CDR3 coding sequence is TGTGCCAGCAGCCGATACAATGAGCAGTTCTTC.

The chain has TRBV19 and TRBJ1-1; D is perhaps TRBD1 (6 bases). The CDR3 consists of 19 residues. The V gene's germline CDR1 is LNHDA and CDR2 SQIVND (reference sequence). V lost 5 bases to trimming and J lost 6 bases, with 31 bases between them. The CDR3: CASSASFAGTVLAGAEAFF. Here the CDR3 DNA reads TGTGCCAGTAGTGCTTCCTTTGCCGGGACGGTCTTAGCAGGGGCTGAAGCTTTCTTT.

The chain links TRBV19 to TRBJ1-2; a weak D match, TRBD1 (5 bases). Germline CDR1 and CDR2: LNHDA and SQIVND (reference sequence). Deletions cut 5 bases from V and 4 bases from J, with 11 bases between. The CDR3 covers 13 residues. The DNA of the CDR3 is TGTGCCAGTAGTGAGACAGAAAGCTATGGCTACACCTTC. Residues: CASSETESYGYTF.

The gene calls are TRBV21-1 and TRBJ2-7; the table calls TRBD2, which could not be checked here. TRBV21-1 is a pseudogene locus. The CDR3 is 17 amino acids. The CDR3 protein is CASSKADLAGKYYEQYF. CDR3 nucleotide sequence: TGTGCCAGCAGCAAAGCAGACCTAGCGGGGAAATACTACGAGCAGTACTTC.

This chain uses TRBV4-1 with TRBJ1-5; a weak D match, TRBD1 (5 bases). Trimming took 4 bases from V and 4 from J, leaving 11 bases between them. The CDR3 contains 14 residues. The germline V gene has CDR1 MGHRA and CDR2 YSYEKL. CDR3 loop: CASSLGLTNQPQHF. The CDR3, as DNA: TGCGCCAGCAGCCTGGGACTGACTAATCAGCCCCAGCATTTT.

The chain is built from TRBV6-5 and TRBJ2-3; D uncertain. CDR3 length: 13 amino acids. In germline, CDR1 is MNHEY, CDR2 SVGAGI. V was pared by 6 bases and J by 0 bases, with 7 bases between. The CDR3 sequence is CASRPFSTDTQYF. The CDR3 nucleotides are TGTGCCAGCAGGCCCTTTAGCACAGATACGCAGTATTTT.

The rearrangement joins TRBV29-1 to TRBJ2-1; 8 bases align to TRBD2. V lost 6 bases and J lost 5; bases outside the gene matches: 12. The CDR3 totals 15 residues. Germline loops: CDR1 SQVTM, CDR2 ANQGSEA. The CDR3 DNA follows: TGCAGCGTCCTCGGGGGGGACTGGTTAAACAATGAGCAGTTCTTC. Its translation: CSVLGGDWLNNEQFF.

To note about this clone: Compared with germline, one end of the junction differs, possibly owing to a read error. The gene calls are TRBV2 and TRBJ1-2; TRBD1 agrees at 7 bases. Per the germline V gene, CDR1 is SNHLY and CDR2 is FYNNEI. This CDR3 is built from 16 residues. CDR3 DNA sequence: TGTGCCAGCAGTGAGCAAAGACAGGGACAAAACTTTGGCTACACCTTC. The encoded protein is CASSEQRQGQNFGYTF.

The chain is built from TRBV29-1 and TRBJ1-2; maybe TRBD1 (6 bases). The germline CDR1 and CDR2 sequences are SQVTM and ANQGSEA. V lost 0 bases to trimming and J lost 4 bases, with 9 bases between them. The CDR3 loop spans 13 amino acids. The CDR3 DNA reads TGCAGCGTTGAAGAAGGACAGATCTATGGCTACACCTTC. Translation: CSVEEGQIYGYTF.

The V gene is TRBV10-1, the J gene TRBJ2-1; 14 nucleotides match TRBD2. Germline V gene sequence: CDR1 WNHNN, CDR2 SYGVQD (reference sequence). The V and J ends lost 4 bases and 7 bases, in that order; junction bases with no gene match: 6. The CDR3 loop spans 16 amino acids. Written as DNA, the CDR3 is TGCGCCAGCAGTGGGACTAGCGGGGGGAAGATAAATGAGCAGTTCTTC. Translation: CASSGTSGGKINEQFF.

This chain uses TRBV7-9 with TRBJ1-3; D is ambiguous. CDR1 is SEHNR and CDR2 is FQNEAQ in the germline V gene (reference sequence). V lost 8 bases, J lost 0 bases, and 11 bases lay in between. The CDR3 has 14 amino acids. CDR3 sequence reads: CASGLVHSGNTIYF. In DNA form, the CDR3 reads TGTGCCAGCGGGTTGGTCCACTCTGGAAACACCATATATTTT.

The CDR3 loop is CASRELTGDPGETQYF. CDR3 coding DNA: TGTGCCAGCAGAGAACTTACGGGGGACCCAGGAGAGACCCAGTACTTC. The rearrangement uses TRBV7-9 and TRBJ2-5, with D possibly TRBD2 on 6 matching bases. V lost 6 bases and J lost 4, with 21 bases in between. Germline CDR1 and CDR2: SEHNR and FQNEAQ (reference sequence). This CDR3 comprises 16 residues.

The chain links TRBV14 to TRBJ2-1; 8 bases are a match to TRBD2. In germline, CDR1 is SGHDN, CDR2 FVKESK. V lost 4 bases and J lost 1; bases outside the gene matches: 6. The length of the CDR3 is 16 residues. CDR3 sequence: CASSPPGGRSYNEQFF. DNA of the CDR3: TGTGCCAGCAGCCCCCCGGGGGGGAGGTCCTACAATGAGCAGTTCTTC.